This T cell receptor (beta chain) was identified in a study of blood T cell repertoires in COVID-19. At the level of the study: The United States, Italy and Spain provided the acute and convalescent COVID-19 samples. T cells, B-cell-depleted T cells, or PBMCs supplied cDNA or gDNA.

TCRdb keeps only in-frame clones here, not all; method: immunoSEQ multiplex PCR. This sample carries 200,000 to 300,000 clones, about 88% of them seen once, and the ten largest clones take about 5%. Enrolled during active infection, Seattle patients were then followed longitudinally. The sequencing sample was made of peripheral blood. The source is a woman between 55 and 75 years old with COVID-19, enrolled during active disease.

CDR3 residues: CATFPGTLMNTEAFF. The CDR3, as DNA: TGTGCCACTTTCCCCGGGACACTGATGAACACTGAAGCTTTCTTT. The V and J genes are TRBV10-3 and TRBJ1-1; D is possibly TRBD1 (6 bases). Germline V gene lookup returns CDR1 ENHRY and CDR2 SYGVKD. Trimming left V 10 bases short and J 0 bases short, with 18 bases between. The CDR3 is 15 residues long.